The next 16 T cell receptor beta chains were all read from a single sample in a study of T-cell reconstitution after alpha-beta-depleted transplantation in children. For TCRbeta, the library was prepared with unique molecular identifiers. TCRdb itself ran the PCR reads through MiXCR, one entry per CDR3 protein. The sample contains some 520,000 distinct CDR3 sequences, about 33% of which appear only once. The sequenced sample was PBMCs from the stem cell graft donor, obtained from the stem cell graft. The receptor set was obtained from a human donor who donated a stem cell graft to a child with aplastic anemia.

V and J are TRBV12-3 or TRBV12-4 and TRBJ1-5; 12 positions match TRBD1. V dropped 5 bases and J dropped 6; count of bases not matched to a gene: 8. This CDR3 has 16 amino acids. The CDR3 sequence is CASSQTGQGARQPQHF. For the CDR3, the DNA is TGTGCCAGCAGTCAGACGGGACAGGGGGCCCGTCAGCCCCAGCATTTT.

The sample holds a few counts of this clonotype. The CDR3 here is CASSPGLAGANNEQFF. As DNA, the CDR3 is TGCGCCAGCAGCCCGGGACTAGCGGGAGCTAACAATGAGCAGTTCTTC. The chain combines TRBV5-1 with TRBJ2-1; 14 bases line up with TRBD2. V trimming: 4 bases; J trimming: 5 bases; junction bases outside the gene matches: 5. This CDR3 is built from 16 residues. CDR1 is SGHRS and CDR2 is YFSETQ in the germline V gene.

The chain has TRBV7-3 and TRBJ2-1, with TRBD2 as a possible D gene (6 bases). Germline CDR1 SGHTA, CDR2 FQGTGA. The CDR3 runs 13 residues. Trimming took 5 bases from V and 15 from J, leaving 20 bases between them. DNA for the CDR3: TGTGCCAGCAGCCCGGAGGGCCGGAGTAGTATGTTCTTC. Protein: CASSPEGRSSMFF.

The rearrangement joins TRBV20-1 to TRBJ2-5; TRBD2 agrees at 8 bases. Trimming at V came to 6 bases and at J to 1 base, leaving 10 bases not matched to a gene. Germline values: CDR1 DFQATT, CDR2 SNEGSKA (reference sequence). CDR3 length equals 15 residues. CDR3 coding DNA: TGCAGTGCCCCCAATAGAGCGGGAGTCCAAGAGACCCAGTACTTC. Protein: CSAPNRAGVQETQYF.

V is TRBV7-9 and J is TRBJ2-2, with D tentatively TRBD2 (5 bases). In germline, CDR1 is SEHNR, CDR2 FQNEAQ (reference sequence). V was pared by 5 bases and J by 3 bases, with 16 bases between. The CDR3 loop spans 16 amino acids. CDR3 nucleotide sequence: TGTGCCAGCAGCCCGACCGGGTGGGAGCACACCGGGGAGCTGTTTTTT. Translation: CASSPTGWEHTGELFF.

Only a few counts were recorded for this clonotype. The chain links TRBV18 to TRBJ2-7, with 10 bases matching TRBD1. The CDR3 covers 14 residues. The J segment lost 3 bases and the V segment lost 4 bases, leaving 3 bases of the junction unmatched. Germline V gene lookup returns CDR1 KGHSH and CDR2 LQKENI. This CDR3 reads CASSLRDRGYEQYF. In DNA, the CDR3 is TGTGCCAGCTCACTCCGGGACAGGGGCTACGAGCAGTACTTC.

This clonotype is a singleton in its sample. The chain joins TRBV5-1 to TRBJ2-1, with 7 nucleotides matching TRBD2. Germline CDR1 and CDR2: SGHRS and YFSETQ. This CDR3 is built from 16 residues. Trimming at V came to 3 bases and at J to 1 base, leaving 7 bases not matched to a gene. The CDR3 reads CASSWAGGGSYNEQFF. The CDR3 nucleotides read TGCGCCAGCAGCTGGGCAGGCGGGGGATCCTACAATGAGCAGTTCTTC. Filled out from reference TRBV5-1 and TRBJ2-1, the complete variable domain reads KAGVTQTPRYLIKTRGQQVTLSCSPISGHRSVSWYQQTPGQGLQFLFEYFSETQRNKGNFPGRFSGRQFSNSRSEMNVSTLELGDSALYLCASSWAGGGSYNEQFFGPGTRLTVL.

V is TRBV6-2 or TRBV6-3 and J is TRBJ2-2; no clear D. The germline V gene has CDR1 MNHEY and CDR2 SVGEGT. The CDR3 length is 13 residues. V lost 1 base to trimming and J lost 5 bases, with 5 bases between them. The CDR3 sequence: CASSYFETGELFF. The CDR3 DNA is TGTGCCAGCAGTTACTTCGAGACCGGGGAGCTGTTTTTT.

This chain connects TRBV7-8 to TRBJ1-1; D gene ambiguous. The ends were cut back, 0 bases at V and 3 bases at J, with 14 bases in the middle. Germline CDR1 reads SGHVS; CDR2 reads FQNEAQ. The CDR3 extends over 16 amino acids. CDR3 sequence: CASSLALWDGDTEAFF. For the CDR3, the DNA is TGTGCCAGCAGCTTAGCGCTTTGGGATGGGGACACTGAAGCTTTCTTT.

The chain employs TRBV5-1 and TRBJ2-3, with D perhaps matching TRBD1 or TRBD2 (5 bases each). The CDR3 is made up of 12 amino acids. In germline, CDR1 is SGHRS, CDR2 YFSETQ. V shed 4 bases and J shed 6 bases, with 9 bases lying between them. The CDR3 loop is CASSAWGDTQYF. For the CDR3, the DNA is TGCGCCAGCAGCGCCTGGGGGGATACGCAGTATTTT.

This clonotype was detected a few times. The rearrangement uses TRBV20-1 and TRBJ1-5, with a tentative D call TRBD1 (6 bases). Trimming took 0 bases from V and 7 from J, leaving 16 bases between them. Germline values: CDR1 DFQATT, CDR2 SNEGSKA (reference sequence). This CDR3 contains 15 residues. The CDR3 sequence: CSARDQSTGRQPQHF. The DNA of the CDR3 is TGCAGTGCTAGAGATCAAAGCACAGGGAGACAGCCCCAGCATTTT.

In the case of this clonotype: One end of the junction does not line up with germline, which may come from a read error. The CDR3 reads CASSYRGGATNEKLFF. Written as DNA, the CDR3 is TGTGCCAGCAGCTATCGTGGGGGTGCAACTAATGAAAAACTTTTTTTT. This chain uses TRBV7-2 with TRBJ1-4, with D possibly matching TRBD1 (5 bases). The germline gives CDR1 SGHTA, CDR2 FQGNSA. The CDR3 extends over 16 amino acids.

This clonotype was seen a few times. DNA of the CDR3: TGTGCCAGCAGCAAAAACGGACTAGCGGGGGTAGATACGCAGTATTTT. Amino acids: CASSKNGLAGVDTQYF. The chain has TRBV7-2 and TRBJ2-3; 13 nucleotides match TRBD2. Losses at the gene ends were 5 bases for V and 5 bases for J; bases not matched to a gene: 7. The germline CDR1 and CDR2 sequences are SGHTA and FQGNSA. The CDR3 has 16 residues.

The genes are TRBV6-1 and TRBJ2-1, with 11 bases identical to TRBD2. The CDR3 is made up of 15 amino acids. Germline values: CDR1 MNHNS, CDR2 SASEGT. The trim removed 3 bases at V and 8 bases at J, leaving 6 bases unmatched. The CDR3 protein is CASSDSGRAGDEQFF. Here the CDR3 DNA reads TGTGCCAGCAGTGATAGCGGGAGGGCCGGGGATGAGCAGTTCTTC.

The V gene is TRBV5-6, the J gene TRBJ2-5; D may correspond to TRBD1 or TRBD2 (5 bases each). The CDR3 sequence is 16 residues long. From germline, CDR1 is SGHDT and CDR2 YYEEEE. Trimming shortened V by 4 bases and J by 1 base, and 17 bases separated the two germline ends. The CDR3 loop reads CASSVGTKYRQETQYF. Here the CDR3 DNA reads TGTGCCAGCAGCGTCGGGACCAAATACCGCCAAGAGACCCAGTACTTC.

This clonotype has more than one count but fewer than ten. The genes are TRBV7-2 and TRBJ2-1; TRBD1 or TRBD2 may be the D gene (5 bases each). Deletions cut 5 bases from V and 4 bases from J, with 15 bases between. Germline assignment: CDR1 SGHTA and CDR2 FQGNSA. The CDR3 loop spans 15 amino acids. The CDR3 nucleotides read TGTGCCAGCAGCCACACGACCGGGACGTACAATGAGCAGTTCTTC. Protein sequence: CASSHTTGTYNEQFF.